This T cell receptor (beta chain) was found in a study of a mutant IDH1 vaccine in newly diagnosed glioma. Data came from immunoSEQ multiplex PCR; TCRdb stores just in-frame clones and leaves some out. Of some 38,000 clones in the sample, about 80% are singletons; the top ten hold over 4.5%. The time point: week 5, during vaccination. Mutant IDH1 20-mer peptide, at 300 ug, made up each vaccine dose, with topical imiquimod. The CDR3 is 15 residues long. Germline lookup yields CDR1 SNHLY and CDR2 FYNNEI. V lost 2 bases, J lost 6 bases, and 15 bases lay in between. Note on this clone: Its antigen is still unknown.

The chain recombines TRBV2 with TRBJ2-3, with D possibly being TRBD1 (6 bases). This material consisted of PBMCs, taken from a glioma patient whose treatment included an IDH1 peptide vaccine. The receptor was isolated from a man between 40 and 49 years old with glioma. As DNA, the CDR3 is TGTGCCAGCAGTGAACAGGGGTTGGCGTTGGATACGCAGTATTTT. Protein product: CASSEQGLALDTQYF.